This T cell receptor beta chain was profiled in a study of shared clonotypes between healthy human individuals (dated by TCRdb to 2019 to 2021). Background for the entire study: A couple of women and a few men aged 18 to 49 years were included in the cohort. For each donor, three plates each were used for CD4 naive and CD4 memory, two plates were used for CD8 naive, and one plate was used for CD8 memory. Leukapheresis yielded between about 0.94 and 9 billion PBMCs per donor. To increase sequencing depth and limit assay-specific biases, different laboratories used diverse techniques to prepare libraries and sequence TCR repertoires. To estimate repertoire size and how much clonotypes are shared between individuals, the study performed deep sequencing of blood TCR repertoires from a few healthy adults. Overall results and qualifications from the work: Because the study included a small number of donors, the genetic and exposure-history diversity represented was limited. Pairwise subsampling indicated that sequencing depth was expected to affect the degree of clonotype sharing among donors. Rarefaction of sorted-subset datasets indicated incomplete sequencing despite the large sequencing depth. When several donors were compared, the shared fraction of clonotypes was around 5% for naive CD4, roughly 3.4% for naive CD8, about 2.5% for memory CD4, and 0.4% for memory CD8. Compared with non-shared clonotypes, clonotypes shared by all four sorted-subset donors had higher generation probabilities. Estimated clonotype richness was generally larger for naive than for memory subsets. Sampling was restricted to blood, and TCR repertoires in tissue are likely to differ from TCR repertoires in blood.

Using the deep immunoSEQ assay, multiplex PCR amplified TCR CDR3 regions from genomic DNA. Extracted genomic DNA from each cell subset was distributed evenly across all wells of several immunoSEQ 96-well plates, and each plate was treated as a replicate. Each replicate PCR for sorted subsets received around 0.2 ug genomic DNA, equal to 30,000 or so T cell genomes. The purified libraries were quantified using a Qubit 3.0 fluorometer, sized with a Bioanalyzer 2100, and then quantified again using the KAPA Library Quantification kit. Every immunoSEQ 96-well plate was sequenced on a dedicated single-read 150-cycle Illumina NextSeq 550 flow cell. Processing in the source paper ran as follows. Because the immunoSEQ output included only junctional sequences and no quality scores, the filtering could not be the same as the filtering used for full-length reads. To assign V/J genes and CDR3, sequences were annotated against IMGT germline references using PyIR, a Python wrapper for IgBLAST v1.9. Reads with weak V/J assignments (E-value above 1e-6), missing CDR3, stop codons, out-of-frame junctions, or ambiguous translated residues were removed. V3J clonotypes were defined by identical inferred V gene, J gene, and CDR3 amino acid sequence. To compute the percentage overlap between repertoires, the number of shared unique clonotypes was divided by the size of the smaller repertoire. RTK rarefaction, the Chao1 estimator, and Recon v2.1 estimates of unobserved clonotypes were used to assess repertoire richness. Generation probabilities were computed with OLGA for all TCRbeta clonotypes obtained by the gDNA method from a few donors. The table was pulled from immuneACCESS by TCRdb, which kept in-frame rearrangements only. Such tables lose some clones; where checked, under half of the loss comes from unresolved V genes, and the rest has no known cause. Clone size and V and J calls were adopted from that table, with D and trimming inferred from the DNA. The sample table shows 2.3 million or so clones, and just over 90% are seen once. Of the sample, roughly 0.36% is held by the ten largest clones.

The donors were healthy, HIV-negative adults with no recently reported acute infections or vaccinations. Every donor was a Caucasian adult living in Nashville, Tennessee, USA. CD4+ T cells were enriched by magnetic negative selection, after which naive cells were positively selected on CD45RA and the negative fraction was taken as the memory subset. Blood was collected by leukapheresis, and PBMCs were isolated by Ficoll-Histopaque density gradient centrifugation and then cryopreserved in liquid nitrogen vapor phase. Analytical flow cytometry was used to check the purity and quantity of each magnetically sorted T cell population. Each sorted fraction had its genomic DNA isolated and then quantified by UV absorbance on a Nanodrop 2000c. In regard to this clone: This receptor's antigen is unknown. No base quality values were provided; no much bigger clone lies one nucleotide off.

What was sequenced was naive CD4+ T cells from PBMCs. What this sample's cell subset or site label stands for: CD45RA+ positively selected. The TCR comes from a man between 18 and 29 years old in good health. Some clones in this sample may be carry-over from other donors' samples.

The nucleotides are TGCGCCAGCAGCGACGGGACAGATCCTAGGCCCCAGCATTTT. The translation is CASSDGTDPRPQHF. The chain joins TRBV4-1 to TRBJ1-5, and TRBD1 matches 7 of the central bases. The CDR3, cysteine through phenylalanine, is 14 amino acids long. CDR3 DNA is the only sequence kept; it has 42 bases, read in frame from the first base. CDR1 and CDR2 (MGHRA, YSYEKL) derive from the germline V gene. From V the trimming removes 5 bases and from J it removes 9 bases, while the gene matches leave 10 bases of the junction unaccounted for.